Reported below is one T cell receptor beta chain. Its antigen is not known. This entry comes from a study of T cells after posttransplantation cyclophosphamide. Findings and caveats of the study: TRB clonality was highly associated with recipient CMV seropositivity and reactivation. Blood and skin or GI T cell repertoires showed limited TRB overlap. Later post-transplant blood repertoires were often dominated by donor CD8+ memory clones.

The germline gives CDR1 ENHRY, CDR2 SYGVKD. Trimming at V came to 6 bases and at J to 8 bases, leaving 7 bases not matched to a gene. This CDR3 has 13 amino acids. Data came from immunoSEQ multiplex PCR; TCRdb stores just in-frame clones and leaves some out. The repertoire holds 30,000 or so clones, with 70% to 90% as singletons. The V call is TRBV10-3, the J call TRBJ1-2; TRBD1 matches at 9 bases. The sample comprised PBMCs. The origin of this receptor is a woman aged 40 to 50 with a blood cancer, CMV-positive, and with a related stem cell donor. CDR3 in DNA: TGTGCCATCAGCCCCCGGACAGGGGACGGCTACACCTTC. Protein sequence: CAISPRTGDGYTF.